A single sample is the source of the 2 T cell receptor beta chains below, sequenced in a study of blood T cell repertoires in COVID-19. Sequenced by immunoSEQ multiplex PCR; TCRdb stores in-frame clones only, minus some. There are more than 200,000 clones in the sample; about four fifths occur only once, and roughly 2.6% lies in the top ten. Sequenced input: peripheral blood. Receptors originate from a woman aged 40-49 years with active or convalescent COVID-19.

The chain recombines TRBV28 with TRBJ1-6; 10 nucleotides align to TRBD1. Germline CDR1 MDHEN, CDR2 SYDVKM. The CDR3 consists of 17 residues. Unmatched junction bases numbered 10, after V lost 5 bases and J lost 6 bases. CDR3 nucleotides: TGTGCCAGCAGTCCCGCAGGGACAGGGGCAAGTAATTCACCCCTCCACTTT. As protein: CASSPAGTGASNSPLHF.

The chain links TRBV11-3 to TRBJ2-1; D is possibly TRBD2 (6 bases). Per the germline V gene, CDR1 is SGHNT and CDR2 is YENEEA. V was pared by 3 bases and J by 6 bases, with 15 bases between. The length of the CDR3 is 15 residues. DNA of the CDR3: TGTGCCAGCAGCTTCTCCGGGACTGGCCTCAATGAGCAGTTCTTC. Residues: CASSFSGTGLNEQFF.